This is a list of T cell receptor beta chains from one sample in a study of blood T cell repertoires in COVID-19. Using immunoSEQ multiplex PCR, the repertoire was profiled, and TCRdb retains in-frame clones only, with some absent. The data contain 300,000 to 400,000 clones, roughly 89% of them seen just once; the ten biggest clones take up approximately 3.5%. The sequenced material came from peripheral blood. These receptors were obtained from a woman between 18 and 29 years old who had recovered from COVID-19. The CDR3 runs from the conserved cysteine through the conserved F or W. Each record gives: V gene, J gene, CDR3 protein.

TRBV27	TRBJ2-1	CASSFSLAGAQQFF
TRBV2	TRBJ1-2	CASIPRDRGYGYTF
TRBV27	TRBJ2-1	CASTRGTGTYNEQFF
TRBV19	TRBJ2-1	CASSGTSGSSYNEQFF
TRBV7-9	TRBJ2-1	CASSSSSGLAGGAEQFF
TRBV12-5	TRBJ1-6	CASGFGIGGRGSPLHF
TRBV9	TRBJ1-1	CASSARDTDRSVF
TRBV7-6	TRBJ2-2	CASSLSSGGQNTGELFF
TRBV10-3	TRBJ2-1	CAISPTGSNEQFF
TRBV5-6	TRBJ1-5	CASSLAPGQGAGQPQHF
TRBV15	TRBJ2-5	CATSIREWAETQYF
TRBV6-1	TRBJ2-3	CASSGGLADYGDTQYF